This T cell receptor beta chain was observed in a study of cytomegalovirus exposure and HLA in healthy donors. CDR1 is MNHEY, CDR2 SVGAGI, per germline. Trimming removed 7 bases at V and 2 bases at J, with 12 bases between. The CDR3 runs 13 residues. The PCR employed 60 Vbeta primers together with 13 Jbeta primers. Here immunoSEQ multiplex PCR was the method, and the copy in TCRdb shows in-frame clones only, minus some. This table holds around 140,000 clones, under 90% found once. The source is a male donor in good health and CMV-seronegative. This chain links TRBV6-5 with TRBJ2-7, with D tentatively TRBD1 (5 bases). The source material was PBMCs. The CDR3 DNA follows: TGTGCCAGCAAGGTTCCAGGGACCTACGAGCAGTACTTC. Its translation is CASKVPGTYEQYF.